This is a list of T cell receptor beta chains from one sample in a study of cytomegalovirus exposure and HLA in healthy donors. Sequenced by immunoSEQ multiplex PCR; TCRdb stores in-frame clones only, minus some. The sample gives some 140,000 clones, roughly three quarters of which show up once; 2.5% to 3.5% is in the top ten. The specimen was PBMCs. All receptors derive from a man aged 35 to 55 in good health and CMV-seronegative. CDR3s include the opening cysteine and the closing phenylalanine or tryptophan. The D gene is left open where the match is weak. Some rows have no size entry. The others give once, few or many, or a class for an expanded clone.

clone size	D gene	V gene	J gene	CDR3 protein	CDR3 DNA
few	NA	TRBV6-5	TRBJ2-7	CASSPGTYEQYF	TGTGCCAGCAGCCCCGGGACTTACGAGCAGTACTTC
NA	NA	TRBV6-5	TRBJ1-3	CASARTGSGNTIYF	TGTGCCAGCGCTAGGACGGGGTCAGGAAACACCATATATTTT
NA	TRBD1	TRBV4-1	TRBJ2-1	CASSPVFDRGVFYNEQFF	TGCGCCAGCAGCCCGGTATTTGACAGGGGGGTCTTCTACAATGAGCAGTTCTTC
once	TRBD1	TRBV29-1	TRBJ2-2	CSVEVRTRGTGGSTGELFF	TGCAGCGTTGAAGTGCGGACTCGCGGGACAGGGGGGAGCACCGGGGAGCTGTTTTTT
NA	NA	TRBV19	TRBJ2-1	CASSPTSRLYYNEQFF	TGTGCCAGTAGCCCTACTAGCCGACTATACTACAATGAGCAGTTCTTC
NA	NA	TRBV7-8	TRBJ2-3	CASSFGLRRDTQYF	TGTGCCAGCAGCTTCGGATTGCGCAGGGATACGCAGTATTTT
NA	TRBD1	TRBV29-1	TRBJ1-4	CSVTGGLANEKLFF	TGCAGCGTCACAGGGGGCCTCGCTAATGAAAAACTGTTTTTT
NA	TRBD2	TRBV9	TRBJ2-7	CASSVGGGGSYEQYF	TGTGCCAGCAGCGTAGGGGGCGGGGGGTCCTACGAGCAGTACTTC
NA	NA	TRBV7-3	TRBJ2-7	CASSLSGSYEQYF	TGTGCCAGCAGCTTATCAGGGTCCTACGAGCAGTACTTC
NA	TRBD1	TRBV7-9	TRBJ2-1	CASSSGQGDEQFF	TGTGCCAGCAGCTCGGGACAGGGGGATGAGCAGTTCTTC
NA	NA	TRBV30	TRBJ1-5	CAWSTGISNQPQHF	TGTGCCTGGAGTACCGGGATCAGCAATCAGCCCCAGCATTTT
NA	TRBD1	TRBV5-6	TRBJ1-1	CASNPRPGQGYTEAFF	TGTGCCAGCAACCCTAGACCGGGACAGGGCTACACTGAAGCTTTCTTT
NA	NA	TRBV7-6	TRBJ2-7	CASSLRIGEKDEQYF	TGTGCCAGCAGCCTTCGGATTGGAGAAAAGGACGAGCAGTACTTC
few	NA	TRBV6-1	TRBJ2-4	CASTARQKNIQYF	TGTGCCAGCACCGCAAGACAGAAAAACATTCAGTACTTC
NA	TRBD1	TRBV30	TRBJ1-2	CAWRWTGLGYTF	TGTGCCTGGAGGTGGACAGGGTTGGGCTACACCTTC
NA	NA	TRBV27	TRBJ2-1	CASSLGRNEQFF	TGTGCCAGCAGTTTGGGCCGGAATGAGCAGTTCTTC
NA	TRBD2	TRBV7-3	TRBJ2-1	CASSSHTLAGADEQFF	TGTGCCAGCAGCTCGCATACGCTAGCGGGTGCAGATGAGCAGTTCTTC
NA	TRBD2	TRBV28	TRBJ2-1	CASSLWDRGSGRSSEQFF	TGTGCCAGCAGTTTATGGGACCGGGGTAGCGGGAGGTCGAGTGAGCAGTTCTTC
few	TRBD1	TRBV28	TRBJ2-7	CASSPPGWGTAYEQYF	TGTGCCAGCAGTCCCCCGGGGTGGGGGACAGCCTACGAGCAGTACTTC
few	NA	TRBV10-1	TRBJ2-7	CASSEGPGSYEQYF	TGCGCCAGCAGTGAGGGCCCGGGGTCCTACGAGCAGTACTTC
NA	TRBD1	TRBV2	TRBJ1-1	CASTGQGGNTEAFF	TGTGCCAGCACCGGACAGGGGGGCAACACTGAAGCTTTCTTT
NA	NA	TRBV2	TRBJ2-7	CASTRSGSYEQYF	TGTGCCAGCACCCGGTCAGGCTCCTACGAGCAGTACTTC
NA	TRBD1	TRBV5-6	TRBJ1-2	CASSQSRDSLNYGYTF	TGTGCCAGCAGCCAGAGTCGGGACAGCCTGAACTATGGCTACACCTTC
NA	TRBD1	TRBV11-3	TRBJ2-2	CASSARRTGRNTGELFF	TGTGCCAGCAGCGCGCGCAGGACAGGCCGTAACACCGGGGAGCTGTTTTTT
NA	TRBD2	TRBV5-8	TRBJ2-7	CASSLMGVGLAVYEQYF	TGTGCCAGCAGCCTGATGGGGGTGGGACTAGCTGTTTACGAGCAGTACTTC
NA	TRBD1	TRBV11-3	TRBJ1-1	CASSLVAGGNTEAFF	TGTGCCAGCAGCTTAGTCGCAGGGGGGAACACTGAAGCTTTCTTT
NA	NA	TRBV9	TRBJ2-7	CASSPGAGEGYEQYF	TGTGCCAGCAGCCCGGGGGCGGGGGAGGGGTACGAGCAGTACTTC
NA	NA	TRBV13	TRBJ1-1	CASSLVGGEAFF	TGTGCCAGCAGCTTAGTGGGGGGTGAAGCTTTCTTT
NA	TRBD1	TRBV28	TRBJ2-7	CAAHSGTGGYEQYF	TGTGCCGCACATTCCGGGACAGGGGGTTACGAGCAGTACTTC
NA	TRBD1	TRBV7-7	TRBJ2-2	CASSLGQGAGELFF	TGTGCCAGCAGCCTGGGACAGGGGGCCGGGGAGCTGTTTTTT
once	TRBD2	TRBV4-1	TRBJ2-3	CASSQEGLAATDTQYF	TGCGCCAGCAGCCAAGAGGGACTAGCGGCTACAGATACGCAGTATTTT
NA	NA	TRBV30	TRBJ1-5	CAWSVMSGNQPQHF	TGTGCCTGGAGTGTGATGTCGGGCAATCAGCCCCAGCATTTT
NA	TRBD2	TRBV29-1	TRBJ2-7	CSVSGASSYEQYF	TGCAGCGTTAGCGGGGCCAGCTCCTACGAGCAGTACTTC
many	TRBD1	TRBV6-5	TRBJ2-7	CASSGQDYYEQYF	TGTGCCAGTTCGGGACAGGACTATTACGAGCAGTACTTC
NA	NA	TRBV4-1	TRBJ1-5	CASSQAVAGTYSNQPQHF	TGCGCCAGCAGCCAAGCGGTAGCCGGCACCTATAGCAATCAGCCCCAGCATTTT
NA	NA	TRBV10-3	TRBJ2-2	CAISGSGNTGELFF	TGTGCCATCAGTGGTTCTGGCAACACCGGGGAGCTGTTTTTT
NA	TRBD1	TRBV5-6	TRBJ2-1	CASSPEGAIEQFF	TGTGCCAGCAGCCCCGAGGGGGCAATTGAGCAGTTCTTC
NA	NA	TRBV7-2	TRBJ2-1	CASSPSGSKQFF	TGTGCCAGCAGCCCTTCGGGGTCTAAGCAGTTCTTC
few	NA	TRBV5-5	TRBJ2-1	CASSAAWEQFF	TGTGCCAGCAGTGCGGCCTGGGAGCAGTTCTTC
NA	NA	TRBV19	TRBJ1-5	CASSGWQGHIQPQHF	TGTGCCAGTAGTGGATGGCAGGGTCATATTCAGCCCCAGCATTTT
NA	NA	TRBV2	TRBJ2-1	CASSEVDNEQFF	TGTGCCAGCAGTGAAGTAGACAATGAGCAGTTCTTC
few	TRBD2	TRBV7-8	TRBJ2-3	CASSPIAGGSDTQYF	TGTGCCAGCAGCCCAATAGCGGGGGGATCAGATACGCAGTATTTT
NA	NA	TRBV29-1	TRBJ2-7	CSVGDNSYEQYF	TGCAGCGTTGGGGACAACTCCTACGAGCAGTACTTC
NA	TRBD1	TRBV5-4	TRBJ2-2	CATRGQGATGELFF	TGTGCCACCAGGGGACAGGGGGCCACCGGGGAGCTGTTTTTT
NA	NA	TRBV30	TRBJ2-3	CAWSADTLSTDTQYF	TGTGCCTGGAGTGCAGACACCCTCAGCACAGATACGCAGTATTTT
few	NA	TRBV7-6	TRBJ2-2	CASSPLPGVDTGELFF	TGTGCCAGCAGCCCCCTTCCAGGGGTAGACACCGGGGAGCTGTTTTTT
NA	NA	TRBV30	TRBJ1-1	CAWTKNTEAFF	TGTGCCTGGACCAAGAACACTGAAGCTTTCTTT
many	TRBD2	TRBV13	TRBJ2-3	CASSFGEETSGRKPDTQYF	TGTGCCAGCAGCTTTGGGGAAGAGACTAGCGGGAGGAAGCCAGATACGCAGTATTTT
NA	TRBD1	TRBV18	TRBJ2-4	CASSRNPGQGKNIQYF	TGTGCCAGCTCACGCAATCCGGGACAGGGCAAAAACATTCAGTACTTC
NA	TRBD1	TRBV6-1	TRBJ1-2	CARSDRGQGYTF	TGTGCCAGGTCGGACAGGGGGCAAGGCTACACCTTC
NA	TRBD1	TRBV7-8	TRBJ2-1	CASSPDRDEQFF	TGTGCCAGCAGCCCGGACAGGGATGAGCAGTTCTTC
NA	NA	TRBV19	TRBJ2-2	CASSIQINTGELFF	TGTGCCAGTAGTATACAGATTAACACCGGGGAGCTGTTTTTT
NA	TRBD1	TRBV27	TRBJ1-2	CASSPQGAPFYGYTF	TGTGCCAGCAGTCCACAGGGGGCACCCTTCTATGGCTACACCTTC
once	NA	TRBV5-1	TRBJ2-7	CASSFPRSF	TGCGCCAGCAGCTTTCCCCGCAGCTTC
NA	NA	TRBV29-1	TRBJ1-2	CSVLQGSSWGYTF	TGCAGCGTTCTTCAGGGGTCTTCTTGGGGCTACACCTTC